In its sample, the clone carrying this T cell receptor beta chain was seen a few times. What it recognizes is unknown. Germline assignment: CDR1 MNHNY and CDR2 SVGAGI (reference sequence). The V end lost 0 bases, the J end lost 3 bases, and 11 bases lay between the germline ends. This CDR3 has 15 residues. MiXCR, applied by TCRdb to the reads, yields one record per CDR3 protein. The repertoire holds 900,000 to 950,000 distinct CDR3 sequences, with roughly 31% as singletons. The sample belongs to a study of T cell repertoires in cytomegalovirus infection. Study-wide background: Both a matching HLA type and CMV infection were indicated by public TCR beta signatures.

Study-level points and caveats: There were HLA-C-restricted CMV-specific TCR beta clonotypes dominating the ex vivo response. Carriers of CMV and the relevant HLA type were discriminated by public TCR beta frequency.

The sample was cultured CD8+ T cells from PBMCs, taken from culture after CMV antigen stimulation. The receptor's source is a human donor in good health (CMV status not recorded). Some clones in this sample may be carry-over from other donors' samples. V usage is TRBV6-6 and J usage is TRBJ1-1; D possibly corresponds to TRBD1 (6 bases). The CDR3 protein is CASSYSYRGHTEAFF. The DNA of the CDR3 is TGTGCCAGCAGTTACTCGTATCGGGGGCACACTGAAGCTTTCTTT.